This T cell receptor beta chain is from a study of PD-1 blockade in mismatch repair-deficient tumors. The trim removed 5 bases at V and 5 bases at J, leaving 9 bases unmatched. This CDR3 has 14 amino acids. The germline V gene encodes CDR1 GTSNPN and CDR2 SVGIG (reference sequence). Sequencing used immunoSEQ multiplex PCR; TCRdb keeps in-frame clones, though not all of them. The sample gives around 18,000 clones, about 80% of which show up once; around 1.6% is in the top ten. The origin of this receptor is an adult with mismatch repair-deficient cancer. This material consisted of PBMCs, taken less than 25 weeks after starting pembrolizumab. The chain joins TRBV30 to TRBJ2-5; 9 positions agree with TRBD1. The chain's CDR3 is CAWDRDREGETQYF. DNA for the CDR3: TGTGCCTGGGACCGGGACAGGGAGGGGGAGACCCAGTACTTC.